This T cell receptor beta chain is from a study of blood T cell repertoires in COVID-19. Turning to the study itself: Samples taken during acute and convalescent COVID-19 were collected in the United States, Italy and Spain. The analysed material was cDNA or gDNA that came from T cells, B-cell-depleted T cells, or PBMCs.

Original processing notes: How many nucleated cells were present was estimated from reference gene primer amplification. Repertoires were generated with immunoSEQ multiplex PCR, while TCRdb's copy carries only in-frame clones and drops some. From that table come the V and J calls and clone size; the DNA was used to work out D and trimming. This sample has 120,000 to 150,000 clones, with over 65% found just once. The CDR3 has 15 amino acids. The V gene's germline CDR1 is MGHRA and CDR2 YSYEKL. The ends were cut back, 1 base at V and 14 bases at J, with 18 bases in the middle. Sequencing used peripheral blood. The chain carries TRBV4-1 and TRBJ1-6; D is possibly TRBD1 (5 bases). The sequence was obtained from a human donor in a cohort sampled during active COVID-19. The CDR3 region is CASSQGGTNPLALHF. The CDR3 nucleotides read TGCGCCAGCAGCCAAGGTGGGACTAACCCTTTAGCCCTCCACTTT.